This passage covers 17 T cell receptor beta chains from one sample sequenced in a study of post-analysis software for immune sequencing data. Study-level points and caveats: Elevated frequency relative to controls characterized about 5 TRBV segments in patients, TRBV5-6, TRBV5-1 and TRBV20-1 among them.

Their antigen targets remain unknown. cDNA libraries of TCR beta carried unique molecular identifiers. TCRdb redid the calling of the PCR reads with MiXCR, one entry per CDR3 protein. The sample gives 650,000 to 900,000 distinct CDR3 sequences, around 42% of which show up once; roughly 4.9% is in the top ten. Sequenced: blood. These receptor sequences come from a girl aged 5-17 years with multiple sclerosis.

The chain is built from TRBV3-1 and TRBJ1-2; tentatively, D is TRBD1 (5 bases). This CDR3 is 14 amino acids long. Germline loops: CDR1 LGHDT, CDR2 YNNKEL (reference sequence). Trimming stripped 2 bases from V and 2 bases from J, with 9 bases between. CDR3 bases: TGTGCCAGCAGCCAACTGACAGCGAACTATGGCTACACCTTC. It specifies CASSQLTANYGYTF.

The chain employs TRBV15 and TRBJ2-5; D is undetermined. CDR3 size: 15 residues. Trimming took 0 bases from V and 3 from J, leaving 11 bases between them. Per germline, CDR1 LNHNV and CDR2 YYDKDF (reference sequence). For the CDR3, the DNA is TGTGCCACCAGCAGAGAGGTGACAAGAAAAGAGACCCAGTACTTC. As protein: CATSREVTRKETQYF.

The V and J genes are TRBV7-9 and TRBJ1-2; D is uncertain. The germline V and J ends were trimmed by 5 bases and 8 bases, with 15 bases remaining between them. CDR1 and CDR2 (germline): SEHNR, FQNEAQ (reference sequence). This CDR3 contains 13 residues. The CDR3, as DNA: TGTGCCAGCAGCCTGGCCCTCCAGAGGGGCTACACCTTC. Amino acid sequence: CASSLALQRGYTF.

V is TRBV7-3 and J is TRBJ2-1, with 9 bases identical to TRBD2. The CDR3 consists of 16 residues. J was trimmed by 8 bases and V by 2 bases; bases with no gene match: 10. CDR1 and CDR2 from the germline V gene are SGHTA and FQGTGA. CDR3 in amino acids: CASSLSGTSFMHEQFF. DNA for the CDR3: TGTGCCAGCAGCTTATCCGGGACTAGCTTTATGCATGAGCAGTTCTTC.

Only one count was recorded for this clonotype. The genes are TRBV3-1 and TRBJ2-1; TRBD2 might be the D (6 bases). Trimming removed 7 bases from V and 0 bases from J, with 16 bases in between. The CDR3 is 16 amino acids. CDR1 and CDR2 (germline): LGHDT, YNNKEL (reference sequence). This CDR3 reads CASTDGTSSSYNEQFF. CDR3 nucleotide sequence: TGTGCCAGCACGGACGGGACTTCTAGCTCCTACAATGAGCAGTTCTTC.

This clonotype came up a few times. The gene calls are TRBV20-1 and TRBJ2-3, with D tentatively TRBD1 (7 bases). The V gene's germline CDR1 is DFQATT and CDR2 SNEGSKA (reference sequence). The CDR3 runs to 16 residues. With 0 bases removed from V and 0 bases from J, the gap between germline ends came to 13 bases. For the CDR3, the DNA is TGCAGTGCTAGAGATCTCAGGGGGGCTAGCACAGATACGCAGTATTTT. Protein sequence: CSARDLRGASTDTQYF.

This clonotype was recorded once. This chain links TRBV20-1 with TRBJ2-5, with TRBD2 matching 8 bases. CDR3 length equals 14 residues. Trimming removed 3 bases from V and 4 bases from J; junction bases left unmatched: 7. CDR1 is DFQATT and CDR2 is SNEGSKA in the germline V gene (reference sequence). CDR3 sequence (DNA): TGCAGTGCTAGTCGGACTAGCCCCTTAGAGACCCAGTACTTC. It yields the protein CSASRTSPLETQYF.

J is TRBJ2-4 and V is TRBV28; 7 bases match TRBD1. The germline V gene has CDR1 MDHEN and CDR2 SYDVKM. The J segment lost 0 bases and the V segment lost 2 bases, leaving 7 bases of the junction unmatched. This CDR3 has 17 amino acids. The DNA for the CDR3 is TGTGCCAGCAGTTTACTACCTACAGGGGTAGCCAAAAACATTCAGTACTTC. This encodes CASSLLPTGVAKNIQYF.

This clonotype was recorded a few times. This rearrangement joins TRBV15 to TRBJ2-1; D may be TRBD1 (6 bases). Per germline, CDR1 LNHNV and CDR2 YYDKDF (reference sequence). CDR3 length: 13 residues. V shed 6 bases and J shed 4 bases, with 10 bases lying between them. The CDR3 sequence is CATSWDKYNEQFF. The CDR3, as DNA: TGTGCCACCAGTTGGGACAAGTACAATGAGCAGTTCTTC.

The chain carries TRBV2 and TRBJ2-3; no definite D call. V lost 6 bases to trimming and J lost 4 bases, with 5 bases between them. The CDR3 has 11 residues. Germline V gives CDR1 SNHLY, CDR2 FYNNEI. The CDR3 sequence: CASRVPDTQYF. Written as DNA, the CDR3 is TGTGCCAGCAGGGTACCAGATACGCAGTATTTT.

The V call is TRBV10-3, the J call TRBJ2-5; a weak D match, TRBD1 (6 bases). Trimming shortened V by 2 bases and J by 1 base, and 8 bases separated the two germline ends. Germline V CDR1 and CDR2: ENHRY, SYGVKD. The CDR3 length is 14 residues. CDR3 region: CAISEGTSQETQYF. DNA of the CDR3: TGTGCCATCAGTGAGGGGACAAGCCAAGAGACCCAGTACTTC.

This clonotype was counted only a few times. The CDR3 region has the DNA TGTGCCAGCAGTCCTTCGTCGGGAGTGGGCAAAAACATTCAGTACTTC. This gives the protein CASSPSSGVGKNIQYF. The V and J genes are TRBV6-1 and TRBJ2-4, with D tentatively TRBD2 (6 bases). The germline CDR1 and CDR2 sequences are MNHNS and SASEGT. V was trimmed by 5 bases and J by 3 bases, leaving 17 bases between them. The CDR3 loop spans 16 amino acids.

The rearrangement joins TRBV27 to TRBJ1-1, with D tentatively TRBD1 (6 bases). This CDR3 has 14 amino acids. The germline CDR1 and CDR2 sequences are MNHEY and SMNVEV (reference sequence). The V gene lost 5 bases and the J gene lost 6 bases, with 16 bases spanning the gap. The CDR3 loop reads CASSPLQGWAEAFF. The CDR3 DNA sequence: TGTGCCAGCAGTCCCCTCCAGGGGTGGGCTGAAGCTTTCTTT.

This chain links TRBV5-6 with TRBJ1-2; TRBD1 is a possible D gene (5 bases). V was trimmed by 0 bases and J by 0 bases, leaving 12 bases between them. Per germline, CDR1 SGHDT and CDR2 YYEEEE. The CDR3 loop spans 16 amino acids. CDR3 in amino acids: CASSLVDSKANYGYTF. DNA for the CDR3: TGTGCCAGCAGCTTGGTTGACAGTAAAGCTAACTATGGCTACACCTTC.

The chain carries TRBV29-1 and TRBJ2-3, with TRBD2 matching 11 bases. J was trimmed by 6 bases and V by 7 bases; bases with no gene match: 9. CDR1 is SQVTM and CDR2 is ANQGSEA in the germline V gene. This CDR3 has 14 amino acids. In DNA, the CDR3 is TGCAGCGCCTGTACTAGCGGGAGAGGGGATACGCAGTATTTT. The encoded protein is CSACTSGRGDTQYF.

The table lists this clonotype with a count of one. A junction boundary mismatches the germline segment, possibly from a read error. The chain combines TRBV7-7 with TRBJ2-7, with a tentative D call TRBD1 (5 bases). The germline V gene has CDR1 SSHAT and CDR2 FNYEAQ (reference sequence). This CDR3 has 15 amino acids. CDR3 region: CASSLGQGGIYEQYF. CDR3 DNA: TGTGCTAGCAGCTTAGGACAAGGTGGAATCTACGAGCAGTACTTC.

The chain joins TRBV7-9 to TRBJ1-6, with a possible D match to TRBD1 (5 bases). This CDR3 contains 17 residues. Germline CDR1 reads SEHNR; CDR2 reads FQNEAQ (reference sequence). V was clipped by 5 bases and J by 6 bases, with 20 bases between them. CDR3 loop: CASSRSEGPRGNSPLHF. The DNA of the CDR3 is TGTGCCAGCAGCAGAAGTGAGGGGCCCAGAGGTAATTCACCCCTCCACTTT.